This T cell receptor (beta chain) was observed in a study of cytotoxic CD8 clonotypes in ibrutinib-treated CLL. The assay was immunoSEQ multiplex PCR, and TCRdb's table has in-frame clones only and misses some. The sample records approximately 200,000 clones, about 72% being singletons. The sequences come from PBMCs, collected after 24 months of ibrutinib treatment. The receptor was isolated from a human donor with chronic lymphocytic leukemia.

In nucleotides, the CDR3 is TGTGCCAGCTCAGGGACAGCTAAAGGGAACACTGAAGCTTTCTTT. Protein: CASSGTAKGNTEAFF. This chain joins TRBV6-5 and TRBJ1-1, with 7 bases aligning to TRBD1. Germline loops: CDR1 MNHEY, CDR2 SVGAGI. V dropped 8 bases and J dropped 1; count of bases not matched to a gene: 10. This CDR3 region has 15 residues.